This T cell receptor beta chain was documented in a study of cytomegalovirus exposure and HLA in healthy donors. Overall study results and limits: Later on, an analysis tied approximately 17,000 TCR beta sequences to HLA alleles at 0.05 false discovery rate. What a later analysis showed was that several of the most significant clusters appeared linked to common viral pathogens. It is likely that the observed cluster of highly shared sequence variants was a sequencing artifact. Reportedly, a later analysis found an Asian-associated ancestry cluster had fewer N-insertions than the roughly 700-donor mean.

CDR1 and CDR2 (germline): SGHVS, FNYEAQ. CDR3 length: 15 residues. The J segment lost 8 bases and the V segment lost 5 bases, leaving 8 bases of the junction unmatched. About this clone: What it binds is unknown.

13 Jbeta primers and 60 Vbeta primers were used for the PCR. Repertoires were generated with immunoSEQ multiplex PCR, while TCRdb's copy carries only in-frame clones and drops some. The sample yields over 70,000 clones, 60% to 70% seen once. This rearrangement joins TRBV7-6 to TRBJ1-4, with 10 nucleotides matching TRBD1. Material: PBMCs. The source of this sequence is a man aged 40-49 years in good health and CMV-seropositive. CDR3 residues: CASSLLTGGLEKLFF. DNA of the CDR3: TGTGCCAGCAGCCTTCTGACAGGGGGCTTAGAAAAACTGTTTTTT.